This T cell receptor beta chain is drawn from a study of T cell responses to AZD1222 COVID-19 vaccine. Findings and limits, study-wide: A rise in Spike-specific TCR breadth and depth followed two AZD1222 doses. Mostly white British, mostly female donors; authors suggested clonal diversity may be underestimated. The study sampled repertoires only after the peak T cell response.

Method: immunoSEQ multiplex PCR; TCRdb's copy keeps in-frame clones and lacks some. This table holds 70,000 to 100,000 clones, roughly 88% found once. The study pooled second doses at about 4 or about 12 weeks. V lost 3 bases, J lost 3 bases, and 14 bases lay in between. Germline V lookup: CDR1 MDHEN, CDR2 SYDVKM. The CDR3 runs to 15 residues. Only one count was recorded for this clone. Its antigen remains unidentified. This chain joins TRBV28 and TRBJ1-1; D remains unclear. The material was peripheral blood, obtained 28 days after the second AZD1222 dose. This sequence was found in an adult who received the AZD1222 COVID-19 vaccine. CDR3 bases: TGTGCCAGCAGTTTGGCGGGAACGGGCGACACTGAAGCTTTCTTT. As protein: CASSLAGTGDTEAFF.